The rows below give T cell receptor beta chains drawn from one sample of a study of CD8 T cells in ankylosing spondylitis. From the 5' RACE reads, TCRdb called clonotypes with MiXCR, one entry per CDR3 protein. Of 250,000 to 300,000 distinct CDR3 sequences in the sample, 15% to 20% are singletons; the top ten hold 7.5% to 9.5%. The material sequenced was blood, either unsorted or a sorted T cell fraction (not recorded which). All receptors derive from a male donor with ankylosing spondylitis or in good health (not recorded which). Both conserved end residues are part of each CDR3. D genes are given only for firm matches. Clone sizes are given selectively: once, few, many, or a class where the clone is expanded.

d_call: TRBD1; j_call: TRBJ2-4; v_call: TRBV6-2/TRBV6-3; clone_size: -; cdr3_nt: TGTGCCAGCAGCTTGCTAGGACAGGGGACCGCCAAAAACATTCAGTACTTC; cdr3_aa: CASSLLGQGTAKNIQYF
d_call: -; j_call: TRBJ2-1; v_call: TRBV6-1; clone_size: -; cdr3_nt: TGTGCCAGCTGCCTAGCTAGGGGGAACAATGAGCAGTTCTTC; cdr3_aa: CASCLARGNNEQFF
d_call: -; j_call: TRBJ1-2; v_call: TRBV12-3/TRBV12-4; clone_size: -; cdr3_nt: TGTGCCAGCAGTTTAGGGGCAAAGGGCGGCTACACCTTC; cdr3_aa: CASSLGAKGGYTF
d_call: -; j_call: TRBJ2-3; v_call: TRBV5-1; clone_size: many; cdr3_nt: TGCGCCAGCAGCTTGGGCCAAGATACGCAGTATTTT; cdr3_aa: CASSLGQDTQYF
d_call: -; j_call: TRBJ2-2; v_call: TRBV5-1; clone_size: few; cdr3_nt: TGCGCCAGCAGCTTTGATCCCCTAGAGGGGCACACCGGGGAGCTGTTTTTT; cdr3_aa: CASSFDPLEGHTGELFF
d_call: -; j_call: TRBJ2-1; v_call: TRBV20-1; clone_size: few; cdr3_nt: TGCAGTGCCAAGATGGGGCTCGCAGAATACAATGAGCAGTTCTTC; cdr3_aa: CSAKMGLAEYNEQFF
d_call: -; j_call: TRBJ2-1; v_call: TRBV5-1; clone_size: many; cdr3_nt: TGTGCTAGCAGTCAGGACGGCAGCTCCTACAATGAGCAGTTCTTC; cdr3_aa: CASSQDGSSYNEQFF
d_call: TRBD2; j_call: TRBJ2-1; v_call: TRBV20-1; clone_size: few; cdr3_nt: TGCAGTGCTACTAGCGGGAGGGACAATGAGCAGTTCTTC; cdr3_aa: CSATSGRDNEQFF
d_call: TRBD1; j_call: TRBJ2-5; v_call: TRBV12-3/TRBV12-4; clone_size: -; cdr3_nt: TGTGCCAGCAGTCCCCGGACAGGGGTAAAGACCCAGTGCTTC; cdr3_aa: CASSPRTGVKTQCF
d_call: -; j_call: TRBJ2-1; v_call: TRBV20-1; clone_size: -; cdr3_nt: TGCAGTGCTAGAGAGGGGCAGGGGTTGTCCAATGAGCAGTTCTTC; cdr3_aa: CSAREGQGLSNEQFF
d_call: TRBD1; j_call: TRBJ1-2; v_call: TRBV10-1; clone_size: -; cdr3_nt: TGCGCCAGCAGGACAGGGATTAACTATGGCTACACCTTC; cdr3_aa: CASRTGINYGYTF
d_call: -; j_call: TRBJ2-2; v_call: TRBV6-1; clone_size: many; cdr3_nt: TGTGCCAGCAGGTCGGCGGGGAACACCGGGGAGCTGTTTTTT; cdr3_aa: CASRSAGNTGELFF
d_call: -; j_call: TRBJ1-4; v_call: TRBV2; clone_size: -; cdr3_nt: TGTGCCAGCAGTGGCGGGACACTTGAAAAACTGTTTTTT; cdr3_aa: CASSGGTLEKLFF
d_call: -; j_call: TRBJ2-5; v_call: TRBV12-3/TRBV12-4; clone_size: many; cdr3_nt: TGTGCCAGCAGCCCGATGGACATCCGGAAGACCCAGTACTTC; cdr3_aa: CASSPMDIRKTQYF
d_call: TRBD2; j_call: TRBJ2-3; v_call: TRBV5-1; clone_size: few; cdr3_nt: TGCGCCAGCAGCCTTTCCGGGACTAGCCCAGATACGCAGTATTTT; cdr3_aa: CASSLSGTSPDTQYF